This TCR beta chain was documented in a study of blood T cell repertoires in COVID-19. Whole-study context: The analysed material was cDNA or gDNA that came from T cells, B-cell-depleted T cells, or PBMCs.

The CDR3 is made up of 13 amino acids. V gave up 5 bases and J gave up 2 bases; unmatched junction bases: 5. The germline V gene has CDR1 GTSNPN and CDR2 SVGIG (reference sequence). As processed by the authors: Using reference gene primer amplification, nucleated cell counts were estimated. Generated by immunoSEQ multiplex PCR, the TCRdb table keeps only in-frame clones and is missing some. The V and J calls and clone size are taken from that table; D and trimming were inferred from the DNA. The repertoire holds around 97,000 clones, approximately 80% seen once, with around 9.3% in the top ten. Material: peripheral blood. The rearrangement uses TRBV30 and TRBJ2-5, with 7 bases matching TRBD2. The clonotype originates from an older man with acute or convalescent COVID-19. CDR3 loop: CAWGGGSQETQYF. CDR3 nucleotide sequence: TGTGCCTGGGGGGGAGGGTCTCAAGAGACCCAGTACTTC.